This TCR beta chain was captured in a study of human T cells and chemical hapten exposure. Study in general: Patch tests delivered 0.01% DPC to the upper back and were evaluated at 6 days. Patients, largely female, had alopecia areata, totalis or universalis. Notes on the study in general: Compared to controls, expanded TCRs made significantly more large clusters of similar CDR3s. Donors in the study had alopecia, meaning their immune response may differ from healthy people's.

This clonotype was seen a handful of times. The antigen remains undetermined. The time point denotes: pre-sensitization, week 0. Regarding treatment: therapeutic diphenylcyclopropenone sensitization with weekly scalp DPC. Trimming pared 6 bases from V and 3 bases from J, leaving 15 bases between. Germline V CDR1 and CDR2: MNHEY, SVGEGT. The CDR3 is 14 residues long. TCRdb redid the calling of the RACE reads with MiXCR, one entry per CDR3 protein. Of 350,000 to 400,000 distinct CDR3 sequences detected, 4.5% to 6% appear once; the ten largest clones hold around 2.6%. Sample: whole blood, taken in connection with sensitization to the hapten diphenylcyclopropenone (DPC). The TCR comes from a woman in her forties or fifties with alopecia areata. Some clones in this sample may be carry-over from other donors' samples. This sequence joins TRBV6-2 or TRBV6-3 and TRBJ2-7; possibly TRBD2 for D (6 bases). CDR3 nucleotides: TGTGCCAGCAGGTCCTCGGGACTTAACTACGAGCAGTACTTC. Translating gives CASRSSGLNYEQYF.